This T cell receptor (beta chain) stems from a study of blood T cell repertoires in COVID-19. Here immunoSEQ multiplex PCR was the method, and the copy in TCRdb shows in-frame clones only, minus some. The sample lists some 110,000 clones, around nine tenths occurring once. The CDR3 extends over 13 amino acids. The V end was cut by 5 bases, the J end by 4 bases, with 9 bases between. Looked up from germline, CDR1 is SNHLY and CDR2 is FYNNEI. The chain is built from TRBV2 and TRBJ1-5; D is perhaps TRBD1 (5 bases). The sequence was obtained from a human donor in a cohort sampled during active COVID-19. Sequencing used peripheral blood. This chain's CDR3 is CASSQDRNQPQHF. DNA of the CDR3: TGTGCCAGCAGTCAAGACAGAAATCAGCCCCAGCATTTT.